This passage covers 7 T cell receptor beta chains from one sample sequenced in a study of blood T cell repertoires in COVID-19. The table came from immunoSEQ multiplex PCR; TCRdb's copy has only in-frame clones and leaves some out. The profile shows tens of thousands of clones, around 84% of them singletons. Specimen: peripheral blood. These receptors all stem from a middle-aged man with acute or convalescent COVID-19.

In DNA, the CDR3 is TGTGCCAGCAGTGAATGGAGGGATCGTAACGGCAAAGAGCAGTACTTC. Translating it yields CASSEWRDRNGKEQYF. The V call is TRBV6-1, the J call TRBJ2-7, with TRBD2 as a possible D gene (6 bases). The V and J ends lost 2 bases and 7 bases respectively, with 21 bases between them. The CDR3 totals 16 residues. Germline V gives CDR1 MNHNS, CDR2 SASEGT.

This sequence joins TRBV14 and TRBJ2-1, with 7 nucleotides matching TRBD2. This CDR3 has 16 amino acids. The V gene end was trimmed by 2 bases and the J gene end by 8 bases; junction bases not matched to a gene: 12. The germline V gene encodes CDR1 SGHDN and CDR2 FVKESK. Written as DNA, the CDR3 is TGTGCCAGCAGCCAACGGGATCTGCGGGAGTTGTATGAGCAGTTCTTC. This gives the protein CASSQRDLRELYEQFF.

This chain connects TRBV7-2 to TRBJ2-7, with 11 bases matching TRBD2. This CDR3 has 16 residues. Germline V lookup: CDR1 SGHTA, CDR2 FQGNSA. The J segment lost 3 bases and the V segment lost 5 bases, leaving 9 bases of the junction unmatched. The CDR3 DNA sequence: TGTGCCAGCAGCCCCCGACTAGCGGGACCATTCTACGAGCAGTACTTC. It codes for CASSPRLAGPFYEQYF.

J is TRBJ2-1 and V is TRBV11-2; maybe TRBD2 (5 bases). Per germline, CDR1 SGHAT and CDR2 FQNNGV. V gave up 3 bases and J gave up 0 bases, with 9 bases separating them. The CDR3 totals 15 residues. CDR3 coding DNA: TGTGCCAGCAGCTTCGGGGAAAGCTCCTACAATGAGCAGTTCTTC. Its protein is CASSFGESSYNEQFF.

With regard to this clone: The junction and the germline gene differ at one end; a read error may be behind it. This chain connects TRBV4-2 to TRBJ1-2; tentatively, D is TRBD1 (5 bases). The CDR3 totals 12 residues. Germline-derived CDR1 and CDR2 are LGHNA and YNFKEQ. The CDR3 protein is CASSQGDYGYTF. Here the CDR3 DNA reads TGTGCCAGCAGCCAAGGGGACTACGGCTACACCTTC.

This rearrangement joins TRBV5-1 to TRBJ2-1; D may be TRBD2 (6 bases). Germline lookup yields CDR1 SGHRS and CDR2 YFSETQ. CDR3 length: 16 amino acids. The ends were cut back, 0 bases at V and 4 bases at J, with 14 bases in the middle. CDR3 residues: CASSLAGAAGYNEQFF. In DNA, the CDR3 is TGCGCCAGCAGCTTGGCCGGGGCCGCGGGGTACAATGAGCAGTTCTTC.

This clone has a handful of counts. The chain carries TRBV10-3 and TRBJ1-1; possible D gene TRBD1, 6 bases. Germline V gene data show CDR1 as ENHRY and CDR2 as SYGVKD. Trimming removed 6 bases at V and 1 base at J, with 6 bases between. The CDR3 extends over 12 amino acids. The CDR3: CAISRGNTEAFF. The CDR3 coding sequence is TGTGCCATCAGCAGGGGGAACACTGAAGCTTTCTTT.